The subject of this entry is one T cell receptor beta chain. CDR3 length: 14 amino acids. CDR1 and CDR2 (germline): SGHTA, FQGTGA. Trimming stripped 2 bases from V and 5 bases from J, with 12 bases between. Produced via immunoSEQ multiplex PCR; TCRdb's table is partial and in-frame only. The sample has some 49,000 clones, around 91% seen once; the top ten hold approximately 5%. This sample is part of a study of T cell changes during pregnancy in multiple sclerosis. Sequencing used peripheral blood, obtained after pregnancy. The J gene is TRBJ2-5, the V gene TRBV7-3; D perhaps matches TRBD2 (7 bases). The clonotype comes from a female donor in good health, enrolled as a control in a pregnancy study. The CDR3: CASSLGGGGETQYF. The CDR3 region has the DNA TGTGCCAGCAGCTTAGGGGGCGGGGGTGAGACCCAGTACTTC. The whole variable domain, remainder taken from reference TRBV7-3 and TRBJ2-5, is GAGVSQTPSNKVTEKGKYVELRCDPISGHTALYWYRQSLGQGPEFLIYFQGTGAADDSGLPNDRFFAVRPEGSVSTLKIQRTERGDSAVYLCASSLGGGGETQYFGPGTRLLVL.